The sequence of this T cell receptor (beta chain) was determined in a study of Tregs in tolerant kidney transplant recipients. The nonmyeloablative bone marrow transplants came from related graft donors, with transient mixed chimerism. Study conclusions and caveats: No direct test of biological reproducibility was done here.

Of note for this clone: Its antigen is not known.

Clones were sequenced by immunoSEQ multiplex PCR, and TCRdb holds only the in-frame ones, with some missing. The sample shows 54,000 or so clones, about 89% of them seen only once. From germline, CDR1 is SGHNT and CDR2 YYREEE (reference sequence). The CDR3 consists of 16 residues. The V and J ends lost 0 bases and 4 bases, in that order; junction bases with no gene match: 9. This chain links TRBV5-4 with TRBJ2-7; 8 positions agree with TRBD1. This TCR was recovered from a human patient who received a combined kidney and bone marrow transplant. Some T cells may be transferred from the graft donor. The sequenced sample was CD8+ T cells from blood (PBMCs), obtained 24 months after the transplant. The CDR3 DNA reads TGTGCCAGCAGCTTGGCCCCGGGACAGGAAGCTTACGAGCAGTACTTC. Translated, it gives CASSLAPGQEAYEQYF.